This T cell receptor (beta chain) originates from a study of cytomegalovirus exposure and HLA in healthy donors (dated by TCRdb to about 2017). Concerning the study at large: According to a later analysis, one platform produced both the roughly 110 validation repertoires and the approximately 670 repertoires of the first cohort. The study aimed to test whether signatures of past pathogen exposure could be identified by cataloging public T cell receptors. A separate validation cohort of about 110 different subjects was used in addition to the approximately 700-subject first cohort. The study combined high-throughput TCR immunosequencing, statistical association of individual TCRs with disease status, and machine learning to predict cytomegalovirus infection status.

The donors were included in the validation cohort of 100 to 150 subjects, a group kept apart from the approximately 700-subject first cohort. Broad study findings and their caveats: A later analysis had no HLA typing for the validation cohort, so co-occurrence there was scored across all 120 repertoires. The classifier was reported to diagnose cytomegalovirus status with high specificity and sensitivity in both the original cohort and the validation cohort. Across donors, most TCR sequences were observed very rarely, whereas some public TCRs were present in many individuals. The authors suggested that the approach could potentially be extended to other disease states and immunological phenotypes. The study gave a list of about 150 TCR beta chains associated with cytomegalovirus. Subsequent analysis determined that TCRs grouped into clusters in the first cohort also showed a tendency toward co-occurrence across the approximately 110 validation repertoires, and roughly 95% of cluster scores exceeded 0. Three of the identified cytomegalovirus-associated TCR beta chains were confirmed in vitro to be specific for cytomegalovirus antigens.

The receptor library was made with the immunoSEQ multiplex PCR assay. As for the original processing: A statistical classification framework was built to diagnose cytomegalovirus status from the catalog of TCR beta chain sequences. The source is immuneACCESS, and TCRdb retained only in-frame sequences with V and J called. Part of the clones is not carried over; for the studies checked, unresolved V genes explain less than half of this, and the remainder is unexplained. Clonal size and the V and J genes are those of that table, whereas D and trimming came from the DNA. In all, the sample holds 200,000 to 300,000 clones, and roughly 91% of those were seen once. The top ten hold roughly 3% of the sample. Here V drops 1 base and J drops 2 bases, and the junction holds 4 bases not matched to any gene. CDR1 SEHNR and CDR2 FQNEAQ were looked up in the germline V gene (reference sequence). The CDR3 spans 16 residues, from the cysteine through the phenylalanine. Only the CDR3 region is kept as DNA, spanning 48 bases read in frame from base 1.

About this clone: No cognate antigen has been identified for it. It has no much larger one-base neighbor in the sample; base qualities were not kept.

The chain joins TRBV7-9 to TRBJ2-1; 8 central nucleotides agree with TRBD2. This clonotype was sampled from a woman in her 30s in good health and CMV-seronegative. The sequenced sample was PBMCs. The sequenced DNA: TGTGCCAGCAGCTTAGACTGGACTAGCACCTACAATGAGCAGTTCTTC. This codes for CASSLDWTSTYNEQFF. The entire variable domain, with the stretches around the CDR3 drawn from the reference TRBV7-9 and TRBJ2-1 proteins, is DTGVSQNPRHKITKRGQNVTFRCDPISEHNRLYWYRQTLGQGPEFLTYFQNEAQLEKSRLLSDRFSAERPKGSFSTLEIQRTEQGDSAMYLCASSLDWTSTYNEQFFGPGTRLTVL.